These 12 T cell receptor beta chains share one sample of origin, sequenced in a study of blood T cell repertoires in COVID-19. Assay: immunoSEQ multiplex PCR; the TCRdb copy retains only in-frame clones and omits some. The sample lists about 410,000 clones, roughly 88% occurring once. Sequenced sample: PBMCs or T cells enriched from blood (not recorded which). The receptors shown here come from a man aged 18 to 30 who had recovered from COVID-19.

This chain connects TRBV4-1 to TRBJ2-1, with TRBD2 matching over 7 bases. The CDR3 totals 16 residues. The junction had 4 bases not matched to a gene; V was cut back by 2 bases and J by 0 bases. Germline CDR1 reads MGHRA; CDR2 reads YSYEKL. CDR3 loop: CASSQSSGSSYNEQFF. The CDR3 bases are TGCGCCAGCAGCCAATCTAGCGGAAGCTCCTACAATGAGCAGTTCTTC.

The gene calls are TRBV6-5 and TRBJ2-1; TRBD2 agrees at 7 bases. CDR3 length: 14 amino acids. Looked up from germline, CDR1 is MNHEY and CDR2 is SVGAGI. With V trimmed by 4 bases and J by 8 bases, 8 bases remained unmatched. The CDR3 nucleotides read TGTGCCAGCAGTTGGACTAGTCCCGAGGATGAGCAGTTCTTC. Its translation is CASSWTSPEDEQFF.

The V gene is TRBV27, the J gene TRBJ2-7; 12 bases align to TRBD1. This CDR3 contains 15 residues. The junction had 5 bases not matched to a gene; V was cut back by 3 bases and J by 5 bases. Germline values: CDR1 MNHEY, CDR2 SMNVEV (reference sequence). The DNA of the CDR3 is TGTGCCAGCAGTTTCACGGGACAGGGGGCCCACGAGCAGTACTTC. This sequence encodes CASSFTGQGAHEQYF.

This chain links TRBV5-1 with TRBJ2-1, with 8 bases identical to TRBD2. This CDR3 spans 16 amino acids. CDR1 is SGHRS and CDR2 is YFSETQ in the germline V gene. J was trimmed by 3 bases and V by 4 bases; bases with no gene match: 9. The CDR3 bases are TGCGCCAGCAGCGGGGGCCGGACTAGCAGCTACAATGAGCAGTTCTTC. As protein: CASSGGRTSSYNEQFF.

This clone was counted once. The V call is TRBV5-1, the J call TRBJ2-3, with 7 bases identical to TRBD2. CDR3 size: 14 residues. CDR1 SGHRS and CDR2 YFSETQ come from the germline V gene. Trimming cost V 5 bases and J 1 base; bases outside gene matches: 4. For the CDR3, the DNA is TGCGCCAGCAGAGCGAGCGGGGGCACAGATACGCAGTATTTT. Its translation: CASRASGGTDTQYF.

The V gene is TRBV2, the J gene TRBJ2-7; D is perhaps TRBD2 (6 bases). Trimming cost V 6 bases and J 3 bases, with 9 bases left between them. CDR3 length equals 12 residues. CDR1 is SNHLY, CDR2 FYNNEI, per germline. The CDR3 here is CASRRDDYEQYF. The CDR3 nucleotides are TGTGCCAGCAGGCGGGACGACTACGAGCAGTACTTC.

The V and J genes are TRBV21-1 and TRBJ1-1; TRBD1 is the table's D call and was not checked against the DNA. TRBV21-1 is a listed pseudogene. This CDR3 is built from 15 residues. CDR3 sequence reads: CASSNEGQGHTEAFF. The CDR3 DNA sequence: TGTGCCAGCAGCAACGAGGGACAGGGCCACACTGAAGCTTTCTTT.

The CDR3 loop is CASSQGTANTEAFF. The CDR3 nucleotides are TGCGCCAGCAGCCAAGGGACAGCGAACACTGAAGCTTTCTTT. V and J are TRBV4-1 and TRBJ1-1; a possible D gene is TRBD1 (6 bases). The V and J ends lost 1 base and 1 base respectively, with 7 bases between them. The CDR3 is 14 amino acids. The germline CDR1 and CDR2 sequences are MGHRA and YSYEKL.

This chain joins TRBV7-6 and TRBJ1-4; 7 bases are a match to TRBD1. The germline gives CDR1 SGHVS, CDR2 FNYEAQ. This CDR3 has 15 residues. Germline trimming cut 2 bases from V and 6 bases from J; bases unmatched to any gene: 6. CDR3 sequence (DNA): TGTGCCAGCAGCTTAACAGGGGCCGTGGATGAAAAACTGTTTTTT. Protein sequence: CASSLTGAVDEKLFF.

The chain recombines TRBV12-1 with TRBJ1-4. TRBV12-1 is flagged as a pseudogene. The CDR3 runs 11 residues. CDR3 loop: CASSLLRKLFF. The DNA for the CDR3 is TGTGCCAGCAGCTTACTGAGGAAACTGTTTTTT.

The chain uses TRBV30 and TRBJ1-1; 8 nucleotides match TRBD1. From germline, CDR1 is GTSNPN and CDR2 SVGIG (reference sequence). The length of the CDR3 is 14 residues. Germline trimming cut 2 bases from V and 4 bases from J; bases unmatched to any gene: 6. In DNA form, the CDR3 reads TGTGCCTGGAGTCGGCTTCAGGGGGCCACTGAAGCTTTCTTT. Its translation is CAWSRLQGATEAFF. The whole variable domain, filled in from reference TRBV30 and TRBJ1-1, reads SQTIHQWPATLVQPVGSPLSLECTVEGTSNPNLYWYRQAAGRGLQLLFYSVGIGQISSEVPQNLSASRPQDRQFILSSKKLLLSDSGFYLCAWSRLQGATEAFFGQGTRLTVV.

This rearrangement joins TRBV7-3 to TRBJ1-1, with unresolved D. Germline assignment: CDR1 SGHTA and CDR2 FQGTGA. Trimming took off 6 bases at V and 0 bases at J, with 14 bases between the two ends. This CDR3 is built from 15 residues. CDR3 DNA: TGTGCCAGCAGGTACCAAGGAGGCATGAACACTGAAGCTTTCTTT. Encoded protein: CASRYQGGMNTEAFF.